This TCR beta chain was identified during a study of tumor T cells in aggressive B-cell lymphoma. The protocol was immunoSEQ multiplex PCR, while the TCRdb copy is restricted to in-frame clones and leaves out a portion. The data hold approximately 12,000 clones, with about nine tenths observed a single time. CDR1 MNHNS and CDR2 SASEGT come from the germline V gene. V lost 6 bases to trimming and J lost 5 bases, with 17 bases between them. The CDR3 length is 14 residues. The sequence derives from an adult with diffuse large B cell lymphoma. The sequencing input was tumor tissue. J is TRBJ2-7 and V is TRBV6-1, with D perhaps TRBD2 (6 bases). The CDR3, as DNA: TGTGCCAGCAGCACGGGCCGGGGGAACCACGAGCAGTACTTC. It specifies CASSTGRGNHEQYF.